The 11 T cell receptor beta chains reported below all come from one sample, sequenced in a study of blood T cells in healthy people across ages. Next came a second PCR, run for about 7 to 12 cycles, which used a sample-barcoded 5' primer along with a J-beta primer mix. One entry per CDR3 protein, called by TCRdb with MiXCR from the 5' RACE reads. The top ten clones hold around a fifth of a sample with under 800,000 distinct CDR3 sequences, 40% to 45% of them seen once. Sample: blood. Every receptor here comes from a woman in her sixties or seventies in good health.

CDR3 DNA: TGTGCCAGCAGCACCCAGGACAGGGGACTAGCGGGAGGTGGCGAGCAGTACTTC. As protein: CASSTQDRGLAGGGEQYF. This chain links TRBV9 with TRBJ2-7, with 15 bases aligning to TRBD2. J gave up 6 bases and V 4 bases, and 14 bases lay outside the gene matches. The CDR3 contains 18 residues. CDR1 SGDLS and CDR2 YYNGEE come from the germline V gene.

V usage is TRBV6-2 or TRBV6-3 and J usage is TRBJ2-1, with 11 bases aligning to TRBD2. Germline lookup yields CDR1 MNHEY and CDR2 SVGEGT. Unmatched junction bases numbered 3, after V lost 7 bases and J lost 1 base. CDR3 length: 15 amino acids. DNA of the CDR3: TGTGCCAGCACCGTAGCGGGAGGGTCCTACAATGAGCAGTTCTTC. It translates to CASTVAGGSYNEQFF.

The CDR3: CASSYTGANYNEQFF. The CDR3 DNA is TGTGCCAGCAGTTACACAGGGGCGAACTACAATGAGCAGTTCTTC. The genes are TRBV6-5 and TRBJ2-1, with TRBD1 identical over 7 bases. V gave up 2 bases and J gave up 3 bases; unmatched junction bases: 4. From germline, CDR1 is MNHEY and CDR2 SVGAGI. The CDR3 has 15 amino acids.

The chain has TRBV7-3 and TRBJ2-5; D is undetermined. Germline-derived CDR1 and CDR2 are SGHTA and FQGTGA. The length of the CDR3 is 13 residues. V lost 4 bases to trimming and J lost 7 bases, with 13 bases between them. The CDR3 sequence is CASSSSDESTQYF. The CDR3 region has the DNA TGTGCCAGCAGCTCCTCGGACGAGTCGACCCAGTACTTC.

The rearrangement links TRBV5-1 to TRBJ2-7; TRBD1 agrees at 12 bases. CDR1 SGHRS and CDR2 YFSETQ come from the germline V gene. Unmatched junction bases numbered 7, after V lost 1 base and J lost 8 bases. This CDR3 has 15 amino acids. The CDR3: CASSLTGTGGSKQYF. CDR3 coding DNA: TGCGCCAGCAGCTTGACCGGGACAGGGGGCTCAAAGCAGTACTTC.

The V call is TRBV5-5, the J call TRBJ2-3, with D tentatively TRBD2 (6 bases). The V and J ends lost 0 bases and 1 base respectively, with 9 bases between them. This CDR3 is built from 15 residues. In germline, CDR1 is SGHKS, CDR2 YYEKEE (reference sequence). CDR3 DNA: TGTGCCAGCAGCTTGGAGGGACTTGGCACAGATACGCAGTATTTT. It codes for CASSLEGLGTDTQYF.

This clonotype has only a few counts. This rearrangement joins TRBV27 to TRBJ1-2, with D perhaps matching TRBD1 (5 bases). Germline V gene data show CDR1 as MNHEY and CDR2 as SMNVEV (reference sequence). The CDR3 sequence is 16 residues long. V was trimmed by 7 bases and J by 0 bases, leaving 18 bases between them. The CDR3 here is CASKPARAAANYGYTF. The CDR3 DNA sequence: TGTGCCAGCAAACCAGCCAGGGCGGCAGCTAACTATGGCTACACCTTC.

The CDR3 coding sequence is TGTGCTACCCGACGGGGACAGGGAAGTTCTGGCTACACCTTC. Its protein product is CATRRGQGSSGYTF. V usage is TRBV12-5 and J usage is TRBJ1-2; 9 bases match TRBD1. The germline V gene encodes CDR1 LGHNT and CDR2 FRNRAP. J was trimmed by 7 bases and V by 10 bases; bases with no gene match: 13. The CDR3 is 14 residues long.

This clonotype showed up just a few times. CDR3 bases: TGTGCCAGCACCCTTTGGGACCGAGGGCTTGGCTACACCTTC. The encoded protein is CASTLWDRGLGYTF. This rearrangement joins TRBV5-5 to TRBJ1-2, with D possibly matching TRBD1 (5 bases). The germline V gene encodes CDR1 SGHKS and CDR2 YYEKEE (reference sequence). CDR3 length: 14 residues. V was shortened by 6 bases and J by 7 bases, with 19 bases between the two germline ends.

V usage is TRBV11-1 and J usage is TRBJ2-3; the D gene is possibly TRBD1 (6 bases). This CDR3 is built from 16 residues. Per germline, CDR1 SGHAT and CDR2 FQDESV (reference sequence). V dropped 3 bases and J dropped 1 base, with 14 bases sitting between them. As DNA, the CDR3 is TGTGCCAGCAGCTTGGACAGCCACCCGGGCACAGATACGCAGTATTTT. Its protein product is CASSLDSHPGTDTQYF.

The J gene is TRBJ1-1, the V gene TRBV14; D is perhaps TRBD1 (6 bases). This CDR3 has 14 residues. Per germline, CDR1 SGHDN and CDR2 FVKESK. The germline V and J ends were trimmed by 5 bases and 8 bases, with 18 bases remaining between them. CDR3 loop: CASSSRPGAGEAFF. CDR3 DNA sequence: TGTGCCAGCAGCTCCCGACCGGGGGCAGGAGAAGCTTTCTTT.